Presented here are 23 T cell receptor beta chains from one specimen sequenced in a study of blood T cell repertoires in COVID-19. Method: immunoSEQ multiplex PCR; TCRdb's copy keeps in-frame clones and lacks some. The sample contains under 60,000 clones, about 91% of which appear only once. The material sequenced was peripheral blood. The receptors here all came from a man aged 45 to 65 with active COVID-19.

The CDR3 nucleotides are TGTGCCAGCAGACCTTACGGGACAGGGATATTTTATGGCTACACCTTC. Translated, it gives CASRPYGTGIFYGYTF. The chain employs TRBV28 and TRBJ1-2, with 9 bases aligning to TRBD1. The germline V gene encodes CDR1 MDHEN and CDR2 SYDVKM. The ends lost 6 bases at V and 5 bases at J; junction bases unmatched: 13. The CDR3 consists of 16 residues.

The V gene is TRBV15, the J gene TRBJ2-3; a possible D gene is TRBD2 (6 bases). V was cut by 8 bases and J by 5 bases, with 14 bases left in between. The germline gives CDR1 LNHNV, CDR2 YYDKDF (reference sequence). The CDR3 is 13 residues long. DNA of the CDR3: TGTGCCACCTGGCGGGACCCAGAAGATACGCAGTATTTT. Translation gives CATWRDPEDTQYF.

This chain links TRBV12-3 or TRBV12-4 with TRBJ2-7; 8 bases align to TRBD1. The CDR3 is made up of 13 amino acids. The V segment lost 3 bases and the J segment 7 bases; nucleotides outside the gene matches: 5. This CDR3 reads CASSFRTGWEQYF. The CDR3 nucleotides are TGTGCCAGCAGTTTTCGGACAGGGTGGGAGCAGTACTTC.

This rearrangement joins TRBV6-5 to TRBJ2-1, with D possibly matching TRBD1 (6 bases). CDR1 and CDR2 (germline): MNHEY, SVGAGI. Trimming cost V 6 bases and J 4 bases, with 16 bases left between them. There are 15 residues in the CDR3. CDR3 loop: CASRRTEKSYNEQFF. Here the CDR3 DNA reads TGTGCCAGCAGGCGGACAGAAAAATCTTACAATGAGCAGTTCTTC.

The chain uses TRBV5-4 and TRBJ2-1, with a possible D match to TRBD2 (7 bases). CDR1 and CDR2 from the germline V gene are SGHNT and YYREEE (reference sequence). This CDR3 has 15 residues. Between the trimmed V and J ends, which lost 4 bases and 7 bases, there was a span of 18 bases. The CDR3 sequence: CASSLGGASLNEQFF. DNA for the CDR3: TGTGCCAGCAGCCTAGGGGGGGCATCTTTAAATGAGCAGTTCTTC. The full variable domain, completed using reference TRBV5-4 and TRBJ2-1, is ETGVTQSPTHLIKTRGQQVTLRCSSQSGHNTVSWYQQALGQGPQFIFQYYREEENGRGNFPPRFSGLQFPNYSSELNVNALELDDSALYLCASSLGGASLNEQFFGPGTRLTVL.

V is TRBV19 and J is TRBJ2-1; no clear D. The CDR3 extends over 14 amino acids. Germline lookup yields CDR1 LNHDA and CDR2 SQIVND (reference sequence). Trimming shortened V by 1 base and J by 5 bases, and 9 bases separated the two germline ends. The CDR3 reads CASSIGVRNNEQFF. DNA of the CDR3: TGTGCCAGTAGTATAGGAGTTAGAAACAATGAGCAGTTCTTC.

This chain uses TRBV18 with TRBJ2-1, with TRBD2 matching over 11 bases. Germline CDR1 and CDR2: KGHSH and LQKENI. The CDR3 is 17 residues long. The V gene end was trimmed by 3 bases and the J gene end by 4 bases; junction bases not matched to a gene: 8. The DNA for the CDR3 is TGTGCCAGCTCACCCTTAGCGGGAGGGCCATCTTACAATGAGCAGTTCTTC. This translates into CASSPLAGGPSYNEQFF.

The gene calls are TRBV3-1 (or the pseudogene TRBV3-2) and TRBJ2-7; the D gene is possibly TRBD2 (5 bases). There are 12 residues in the CDR3. Germline CDR1 LGHDT, CDR2 YNNKEL (reference sequence). V was shortened by 5 bases and J by 6 bases, with 11 bases between the two germline ends. The CDR3 nucleotides read TGTGCCAGCAGCTATAGCGACCTCGAGCAGTACTTC. Amino acid sequence: CASSYSDLEQYF.

This clone was seen only once. The rearrangement links TRBV2 to TRBJ2-2; TRBD1 agrees at 9 bases. Looked up from germline, CDR1 is SNHLY and CDR2 is FYNNEI. J was trimmed by 4 bases and V by 6 bases; bases with no gene match: 12. This CDR3 comprises 17 residues. As DNA, the CDR3 is TGTGCCAGCAGCGATATGGGGACAGGGAGGCGCACCGGGGAGCTGTTTTTT. Its protein is CASSDMGTGRRTGELFF.

This clone was seen a few times. The chain joins TRBV6-5 to TRBJ1-3; maybe TRBD1 (5 bases). This CDR3 region has 16 residues. Trimming cost V 0 bases and J 2 bases, with 11 bases left between them. Looked up from germline, CDR1 is MNHEY and CDR2 is SVGAGI. The DNA for the CDR3 is TGTGCCAGCAGTTACTCACGGGGGACGGCTGGAAACACCATATATTTT. Translation: CASSYSRGTAGNTIYF.

This chain joins TRBV11-2 and TRBJ1-2; tentative D call: TRBD1 (5 bases). CDR3 size: 13 residues. Germline CDR1 is SGHAT and CDR2 is FQNNGV. The V end was cut by 3 bases, the J end by 3 bases, with 8 bases between. The CDR3 bases are TGTGCCAGCAGCTTGGGGGGGGACTATGGCTACACCTTC. It encodes CASSLGGDYGYTF. The entire variable domain, with the rest obtained from reference TRBV11-2 and TRBJ1-2, is as follows: EAGVAQSPRYKIIEKRQSVAFWCNPISGHATLYWYQQILGQGPKLLIQFQNNGVVDDSQLPKDRFSAERLKGVDSTLKIQPAKLEDSAVYLCASSLGGDYGYTFGSGTRLTVV.

The chain combines TRBV11-2 with TRBJ2-2; the match to TRBD2 covers 9 bases. The CDR3 is made up of 15 amino acids. J gave up 2 bases and V 5 bases, and 3 bases lay outside the gene matches. CDR1 is SGHAT and CDR2 is FQNNGV in the germline V gene. CDR3 nucleotides: TGTGCCAGCAGCCGACTAGCGGCTAACACCGGGGAGCTGTTTTTT. Its protein product is CASSRLAANTGELFF. The whole variable domain, filled in from reference TRBV11-2 and TRBJ2-2, reads EAGVAQSPRYKIIEKRQSVAFWCNPISGHATLYWYQQILGQGPKLLIQFQNNGVVDDSQLPKDRFSAERLKGVDSTLKIQPAKLEDSAVYLCASSRLAANTGELFFGEGSRLTVL.

The chain couples TRBV5-5 to TRBJ2-5, with D possibly being TRBD1 (5 bases). Trimming removed 0 bases at V and 3 bases at J, with 12 bases between. The germline V gene encodes CDR1 SGHKS and CDR2 YYEKEE (reference sequence). This CDR3 is built from 15 residues. The CDR3 region is CASSLAGDREETQYF. For the CDR3, the DNA is TGTGCCAGCAGCTTGGCCGGAGACAGAGAAGAGACCCAGTACTTC. The full variable domain, completed using reference TRBV5-5 and TRBJ2-5, is DAGVTQSPTHLIKTRGQQVTLRCSPISGHKSVSWYQQVLGQGPQFIFQYYEKEERGRGNFPDRFSARQFPNYSSELNVNALLLGDSALYLCASSLAGDREETQYFGPGTRLLVL.

In the case of this clone: No conserved phenylalanine or tryptophan is present at the end of the CDR3, so a read error is the likely explanation. Because the CDR3's place on the DNA is in doubt, the DNA is left out and the CDR3 is given as listed by TCRdb. The rearrangement joins TRBV10-3 to TRBJ2-7; no check of the table's D call, TRBD2, against the DNA was made. The CDR3 contains 12 residues when both ends are counted. Germline CDR1 reads ENHRY; CDR2 reads SYGVKD. The CDR3 sequence: CAPRGVLLRAVL.

The V call is TRBV5-1, the J call TRBJ2-7; TRBD1 is a possible D gene (6 bases). The V end was cut by 4 bases, the J end by 9 bases, with 14 bases between. Germline V gene data show CDR1 as SGHRS and CDR2 as YFSETQ. The CDR3 sequence is 12 residues long. The CDR3 reads CASSPEDRLQYF. CDR3 bases: TGCGCCAGCAGCCCGGAAGACAGGCTGCAGTACTTC.

Here the CDR3 DNA reads TGTGCCAGCAGTAAGGGACCGGGACAGGGCGAAGAGACCCAGTACTTC. It codes for CASSKGPGQGEETQYF. The chain is built from TRBV6-2 or TRBV6-3 and TRBJ2-5, with 9 bases fitting TRBD1. J was trimmed by 3 bases and V by 5 bases; bases with no gene match: 10. Germline loops: CDR1 MNHEY, CDR2 SVGEGT. CDR3 size: 16 residues.

This rearrangement joins TRBV14 to TRBJ2-3; 7 bases line up with TRBD2. Per germline, CDR1 SGHDN and CDR2 FVKESK. After removal of 4 bases from V and 10 bases from J, the junction contained 5 bases not matched to a gene. This CDR3 region has 12 residues. This CDR3 is CASSLGTTAQYF. In nucleotides, the CDR3 is TGTGCCAGCAGCCTAGGGACTACGGCGCAGTATTTT.

The CDR3 loop reads CATTGGGDYGYTF. In DNA form, the CDR3 reads TGTGCCACCACAGGAGGGGGCGACTATGGCTACACCTTC. The chain uses TRBV28 and TRBJ1-2; TRBD1 matches 7 bases. V lost 10 bases and J lost 3; bases outside the gene matches: 8. From germline, CDR1 is MDHEN and CDR2 SYDVKM. The CDR3 spans 13 residues.

This chain uses TRBV6-2 or TRBV6-3 with TRBJ2-1, with a possible D match to TRBD1 (5 bases). Germline lookup yields CDR1 MNHEY and CDR2 SVGEGT. V lost 5 bases and J 9 bases, leaving 20 bases between the germline ends. This CDR3 is 15 amino acids long. This chain's CDR3 is CASSPGKLTVGEQFF. The CDR3 region has the DNA TGTGCCAGCAGTCCAGGGAAGTTAACTGTCGGTGAGCAGTTCTTC.

This clone was seen a single time. The V call is TRBV10-3, the J call TRBJ1-5, with 9 bases matching TRBD1. Germline CDR1 ENHRY, CDR2 SYGVKD. V was clipped by 10 bases and J by 4 bases; unmatched bases: 8. This CDR3 is built from 14 residues. CDR3 nucleotide sequence: TGTGCCAGTTCGGGGACAGGGAATAATCAGCCCCAGCATTTT. Amino acids: CASSGTGNNQPQHF.

The V gene is TRBV5-1, the J gene TRBJ1-2; 7 bases align to TRBD1. CDR1 is SGHRS, CDR2 YFSETQ, per germline. V gave up 3 bases and J gave up 0 bases; unmatched junction bases: 5. This CDR3 contains 15 residues. The CDR3 DNA sequence: TGCGCCAGCAGCTCGACAGGGAAAACTAACTATGGCTACACCTTC. Translated, it gives CASSSTGKTNYGYTF.

The chain links TRBV14 to TRBJ2-3; a possible D gene is TRBD1 (6 bases). Trimming took 2 bases from V and 3 from J, leaving 15 bases between them. The CDR3 has 16 residues. Looked up from germline, CDR1 is SGHDN and CDR2 is FVKESK. The CDR3 DNA reads as TGTGCCAGCAGCCAATTACCGGGACACCCAACAGATACGCAGTATTTT. As protein: CASSQLPGHPTDTQYF.

The V gene is TRBV11-3, the J gene TRBJ2-3; tentatively, D is TRBD2 (6 bases). CDR3 length: 16 residues. Trimming removed 0 bases at V and 1 base at J, with 11 bases between. Germline V lookup: CDR1 SGHNT, CDR2 YENEEA. The CDR3 loop is CASSLDGAGCTDTQYF. CDR3 in DNA: TGTGCCAGCAGCTTAGATGGGGCGGGGTGCACAGATACGCAGTATTTT.